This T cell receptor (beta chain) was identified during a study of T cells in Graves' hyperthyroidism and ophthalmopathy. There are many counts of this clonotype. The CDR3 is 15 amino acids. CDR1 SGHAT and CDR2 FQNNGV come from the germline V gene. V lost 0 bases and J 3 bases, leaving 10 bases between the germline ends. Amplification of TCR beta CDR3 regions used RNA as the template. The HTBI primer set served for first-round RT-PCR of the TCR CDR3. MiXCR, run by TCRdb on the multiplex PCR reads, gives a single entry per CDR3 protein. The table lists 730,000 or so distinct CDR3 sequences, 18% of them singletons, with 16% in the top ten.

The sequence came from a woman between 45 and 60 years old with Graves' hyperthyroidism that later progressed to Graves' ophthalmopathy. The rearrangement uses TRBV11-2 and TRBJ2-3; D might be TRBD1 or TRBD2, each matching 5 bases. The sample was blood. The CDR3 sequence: CASSLEAGATDTQYF. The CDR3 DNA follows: TGTGCCAGCAGCTTAGAGGCCGGGGCTACAGATACGCAGTATTTT.